This passage covers 9 T cell receptor beta chains from one sample sequenced in a study of T cells in Graves' hyperthyroidism and ophthalmopathy. RNA transcripts were the template for amplifying TCR beta CDR3 regions. First-round RT-PCR targeting the TCR CDR3 was performed with the HTBI primer set. MiXCR was run by TCRdb on the multiplex PCR reads, yielding one entry per CDR3 protein. The data show under 350,000 distinct CDR3 sequences, with about a sixth seen just once and around 58% held by the top ten. The sequenced sample consisted of blood. These receptors all stem from a woman aged 55-70 years with Graves' ophthalmopathy.

The rearrangement uses TRBV5-6 and TRBJ2-7, with D tentatively TRBD1 (5 bases). CDR3 length: 14 residues. The V gene's germline CDR1 is SGHDT and CDR2 YYEEEE. V was clipped by 2 bases and J by 3 bases, with 12 bases between them. DNA for the CDR3: TGTGCCAGCAGCTTCGTAGGTGACAGCTACGAGCAGTACTTC. This codes for CASSFVGDSYEQYF.

V gene TRBV20-1 combines with J gene TRBJ2-2, with 7 bases identical to TRBD1. V lost 0 bases, J lost 1 base, and 5 bases stayed unmatched. This CDR3 has 16 amino acids. CDR1 is DFQATT and CDR2 is SNEGSKA in the germline V gene (reference sequence). The chain's CDR3 is CSARDLRQGNTGELFF. The CDR3 region has the DNA TGCAGTGCTAGAGATTTGCGACAGGGGAACACCGGGGAGCTGTTTTTT.

This clonotype was counted ten times or more. This chain connects TRBV20-1 to TRBJ2-3, with 7 positions matching TRBD1. The junction had 5 bases not matched to a gene; V was cut back by 4 bases and J by 7 bases. The CDR3 extends over 12 amino acids. Germline V CDR1 and CDR2: DFQATT, SNEGSKA (reference sequence). CDR3 bases: TGCAGTGCTAAGAGACAGGGAAATACGCAGTATTTT. Amino acid sequence: CSAKRQGNTQYF.

A few counts support this clonotype. The CDR3 nucleotides are TGCGCCAGCAGCTTGGGAGGGCTGGGCCCGTACCAAGAGACCCAGTACTTC. This translates into CASSLGGLGPYQETQYF. This rearrangement joins TRBV5-1 to TRBJ2-5, with a weak D call TRBD2 (5 bases). Per the germline V gene, CDR1 is SGHRS and CDR2 is YFSETQ. V was clipped by 0 bases and J by 0 bases, with 15 bases between them. CDR3 length: 17 residues.

The chain links TRBV20-1 to TRBJ2-5; D is undetermined. Germline V CDR1 and CDR2: DFQATT, SNEGSKA (reference sequence). CDR3 length: 13 residues. V lost 4 bases to trimming and J lost 4 bases, with 13 bases between them. The CDR3 sequence: CSANLGWVETQYF. The CDR3 DNA sequence: TGCAGTGCTAACTTAGGGTGGGTAGAGACCCAGTACTTC.

This clonotype has only a few counts. The rearrangement links TRBV5-1 to TRBJ2-1, with D perhaps matching TRBD2 (7 bases). The CDR3 has 16 amino acids. V lost 0 bases to trimming and J lost 10 bases, with 20 bases between them. Per germline, CDR1 SGHRS and CDR2 YFSETQ. The CDR3 sequence is CASSLERGLQGGEQFF. CDR3 nucleotides: TGCGCCAGCAGCTTGGAGAGGGGGTTACAGGGAGGGGAGCAGTTCTTC. The full variable domain, completed using reference TRBV5-1 and TRBJ2-1, is KAGVTQTPRYLIKTRGQQVTLSCSPISGHRSVSWYQQTPGQGLQFLFEYFSETQRNKGNFPGRFSGRQFSNSRSEMNVSTLELGDSALYLCASSLERGLQGGEQFFGPGTRLTVL.

This chain links TRBV19 with TRBJ1-5; D might be TRBD1 (6 bases). The CDR3 totals 13 residues. Trimming left V 10 bases short and J 2 bases short, with 12 bases between. The germline V gene has CDR1 LNHDA and CDR2 SQIVND (reference sequence). In DNA form, the CDR3 reads TGTGCCACTTCCGCAGGGGGCAATCAGCCCCAGCATTTT. This gives the protein CATSAGGNQPQHF.

Only a few counts were recorded for this clonotype. V usage is TRBV18 and J usage is TRBJ2-1, with D perhaps TRBD2 (6 bases). The CDR3 contains 17 residues. Trimming removed 2 bases at V and 0 bases at J, with 14 bases between. Germline V gene sequence: CDR1 KGHSH, CDR2 LQKENI. The CDR3 loop is CASSPLVGSASYNEQFF. The CDR3 DNA reads TGTGCCAGCTCACCATTAGTCGGGAGCGCCTCCTACAATGAGCAGTTCTTC.

This clonotype was observed at least ten times. This chain joins TRBV4-3 and TRBJ1-2; D gene uncertain. This CDR3 spans 14 amino acids. CDR1 and CDR2 (germline): LGHNA, YSLEER. V was trimmed by 4 bases and J by 4 bases, leaving 13 bases between them. Here the CDR3 reads CASSPYTDSYGYTF. In DNA, the CDR3 is TGCGCCAGCAGCCCGTATACAGATTCCTATGGCTACACCTTC.